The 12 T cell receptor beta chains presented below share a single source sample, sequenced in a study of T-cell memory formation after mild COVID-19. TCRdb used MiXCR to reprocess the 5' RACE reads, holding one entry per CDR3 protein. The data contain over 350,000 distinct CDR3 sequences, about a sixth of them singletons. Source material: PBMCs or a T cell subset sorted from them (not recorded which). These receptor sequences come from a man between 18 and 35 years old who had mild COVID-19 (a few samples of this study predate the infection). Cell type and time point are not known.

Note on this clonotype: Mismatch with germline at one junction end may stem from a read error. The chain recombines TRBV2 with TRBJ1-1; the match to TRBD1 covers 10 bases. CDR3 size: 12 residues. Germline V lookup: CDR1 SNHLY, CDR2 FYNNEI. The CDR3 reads CASADRGPEVFF. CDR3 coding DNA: TGTGCCAGCGCCGACAGGGGGCCTGAAGTTTTCTTT. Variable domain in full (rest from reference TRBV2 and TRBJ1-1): EPEVTQTPSHQVTQMGQEVILRCVPISNHLYFYWYRQILGQKVEFLVSFYNNEISEKSEIFDDQFSVERPDGSNFTLKIRSTKLEDSAMYFCASADRGPEVFFGQGTRLTVV.

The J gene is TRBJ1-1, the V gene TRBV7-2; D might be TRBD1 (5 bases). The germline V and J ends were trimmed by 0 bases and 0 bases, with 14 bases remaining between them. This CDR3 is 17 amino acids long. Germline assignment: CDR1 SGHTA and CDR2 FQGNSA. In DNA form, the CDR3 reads TGTGCCAGCAGCTTAGCGGCAGGGAGGGCGATGAACACTGAAGCTTTCTTT. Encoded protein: CASSLAAGRAMNTEAFF.

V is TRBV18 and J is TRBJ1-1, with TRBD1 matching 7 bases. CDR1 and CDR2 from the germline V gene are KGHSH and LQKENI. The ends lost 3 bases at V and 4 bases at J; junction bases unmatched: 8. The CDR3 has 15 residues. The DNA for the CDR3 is TGTGCCAGCTCACCGGGGGACAGCCCGATCACTGAAGCTTTCTTT. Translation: CASSPGDSPITEAFF.

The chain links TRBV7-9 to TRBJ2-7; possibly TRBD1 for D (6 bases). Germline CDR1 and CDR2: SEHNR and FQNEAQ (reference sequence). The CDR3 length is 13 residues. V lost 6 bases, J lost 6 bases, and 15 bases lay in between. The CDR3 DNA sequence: TGTGCCAGCAGTACAGGGAACCTAATCGAGCAGTACGTC. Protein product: CASSTGNLIEQYV.

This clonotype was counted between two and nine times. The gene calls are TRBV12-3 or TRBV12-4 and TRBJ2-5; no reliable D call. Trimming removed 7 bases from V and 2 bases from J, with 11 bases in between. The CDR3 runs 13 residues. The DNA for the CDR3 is TGTGCCAGCACCCGACACCCACAAGAGACCCAGTACTTC. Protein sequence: CASTRHPQETQYF.

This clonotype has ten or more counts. CDR3 sequence reads: CASSQSLGRTALYNEQFF. The DNA for the CDR3 is TGCGCCAGCAGCCAGAGCCTGGGTCGGACAGCGCTCTACAATGAGCAGTTCTTC. The chain links TRBV5-1 to TRBJ2-1; D may be TRBD1 (6 bases). Germline loops: CDR1 SGHRS, CDR2 YFSETQ. The CDR3 length is 18 residues. Trimming cost V 4 bases and J 3 bases, with 23 bases left between them.

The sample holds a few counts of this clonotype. The CDR3 loop is CASSPFMTRRQMNTEAFF. CDR3 sequence (DNA): TGTGCCAGCTCACCATTTATGACAAGGCGACAAATGAACACTGAAGCTTTCTTT. The V gene is TRBV18, the J gene TRBJ1-1; no clear D gene. The V and J ends lost 2 bases and 0 bases respectively, with 19 bases between them. The CDR3 is 18 amino acids. The germline gives CDR1 KGHSH, CDR2 LQKENI.

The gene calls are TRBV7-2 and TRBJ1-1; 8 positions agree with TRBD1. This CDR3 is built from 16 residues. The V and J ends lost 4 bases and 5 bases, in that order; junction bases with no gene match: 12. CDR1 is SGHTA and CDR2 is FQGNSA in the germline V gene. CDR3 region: CASSCLRGQGATEAFF. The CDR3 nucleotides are TGTGCCAGCAGCTGCTTACGCGGACAGGGAGCAACTGAAGCTTTCTTT.

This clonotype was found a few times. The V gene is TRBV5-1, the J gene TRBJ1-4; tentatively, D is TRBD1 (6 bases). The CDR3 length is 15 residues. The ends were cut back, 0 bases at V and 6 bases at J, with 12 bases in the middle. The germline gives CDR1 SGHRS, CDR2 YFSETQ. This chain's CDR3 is CASSLANGGHEKLFF. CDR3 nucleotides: TGCGCCAGCAGCTTGGCCAATGGGGGCCATGAAAAACTGTTTTTT.

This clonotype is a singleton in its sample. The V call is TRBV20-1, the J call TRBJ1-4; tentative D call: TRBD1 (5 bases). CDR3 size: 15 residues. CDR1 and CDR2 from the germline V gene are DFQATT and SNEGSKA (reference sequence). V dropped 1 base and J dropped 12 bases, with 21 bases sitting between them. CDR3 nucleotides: TGCAGTGCTAGAGTGCAGCGGACCTTGGGGGGGGAACTGTTTTTT. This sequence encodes CSARVQRTLGGELFF.

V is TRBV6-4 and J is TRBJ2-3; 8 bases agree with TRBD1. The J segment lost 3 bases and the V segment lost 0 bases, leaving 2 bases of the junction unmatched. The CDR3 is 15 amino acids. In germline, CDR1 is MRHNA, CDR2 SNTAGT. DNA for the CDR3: TGTGCCAGCAGTGACTCTCAGGGGGCAACAGATACGCAGTATTTT. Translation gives CASSDSQGATDTQYF.

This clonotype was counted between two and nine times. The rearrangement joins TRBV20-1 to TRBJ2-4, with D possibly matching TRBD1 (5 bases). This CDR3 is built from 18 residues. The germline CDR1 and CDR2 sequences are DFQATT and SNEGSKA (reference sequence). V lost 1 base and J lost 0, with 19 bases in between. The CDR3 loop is CSARGVGAGSQAKNIQYF. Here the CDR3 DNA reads TGCAGTGCTAGAGGGGTAGGGGCTGGGTCACAAGCCAAAAACATTCAGTACTTC.